A single sample is the source of the 8 T cell receptor beta chains below, sequenced in a study of monozygotic twins with inflammatory bowel disease (dated by TCRdb to about 2019). Library preparation used 5' RACE. Sequencing took place on an Illumina HiSeq 2500. The reads underwent TCRdb reprocessing, giving one record for each CDR3 protein sequence and no DNA. This sample's records show under 150,000 distinct CDR3 sequences. Clones ranked in the top ten supply less than 2.5% of the sample. Input material: blood. The receptors were gathered from a human donor with ulcerative colitis or Crohn's disease, or a healthy co-twin of an affected twin (not recorded which).

The chain joins TRBV5-1 to TRBJ1-1. The CDR3 is 14 residues long. Germline values: CDR1 SGHRS, CDR2 YFSETQ. CDR3 sequence: CASSLAVTNTEAFF.

This sequence joins TRBV20-1 and TRBJ1-6; TCRdb's D gene call, TRBD1, goes unchecked for lack of DNA. Germline V CDR1 and CDR2: DFQATT, SNEGSKA (reference sequence). The CDR3 totals 13 residues. CDR3 in amino acids: CSAGRQGYSPLHF.

The chain couples TRBV7-9 to TRBJ1-6. CDR1 and CDR2 (germline): SEHNR, FQNEAQ (reference sequence). The CDR3 extends over 16 amino acids. The CDR3: CASSSPGRGENSPLHF. Variable domain in full (rest from reference TRBV7-9 and TRBJ1-6): DTGVSQNPRHKITKRGQNVTFRCDPISEHNRLYWYRQTLGQGPEFLTYFQNEAQLEKSRLLSDRFSAERPKGSFSTLEIQRTEQGDSAMYLCASSSPGRGENSPLHFGNGTRLTVT.

The chain couples TRBV9 to TRBJ2-7. This CDR3 comprises 13 residues. Per germline, CDR1 SGDLS and CDR2 YYNGEE. This chain's CDR3 is CASSGEVEYEQYF.

This chain links TRBV15 with TRBJ1-1; TCRdb's D call, TRBD1, is unchecked because there is no DNA. This CDR3 region has 15 residues. Germline V lookup: CDR1 LNHNV, CDR2 YYDKDF (reference sequence). The CDR3 is CATSRDRPRGTEAFF.

The J gene is TRBJ1-2, the V gene TRBV7-2; the D call from TCRdb, TRBD1, cannot be confirmed without DNA. The V gene's germline CDR1 is SGHTA and CDR2 FQGNSA. The CDR3 has 15 residues. CDR3 residues: CASSPGWGGNYGYTF.

The chain is built from TRBV5-1 and TRBJ2-7; TCRdb picks TRBD2, but there is no DNA to check that call. Germline V gene data show CDR1 as SGHRS and CDR2 as YFSETQ. The CDR3 loop spans 15 amino acids. CDR3 residues: CASSLTSGRRYEQYF.

The chain is built from TRBV6-1 and TRBJ2-3; lacking DNA, the TRBD1 call made by TCRdb goes unchecked. CDR1 and CDR2 (germline): MNHNS, SASEGT. This CDR3 spans 15 amino acids. The chain's CDR3 is CASTRSGVVADTQYF.